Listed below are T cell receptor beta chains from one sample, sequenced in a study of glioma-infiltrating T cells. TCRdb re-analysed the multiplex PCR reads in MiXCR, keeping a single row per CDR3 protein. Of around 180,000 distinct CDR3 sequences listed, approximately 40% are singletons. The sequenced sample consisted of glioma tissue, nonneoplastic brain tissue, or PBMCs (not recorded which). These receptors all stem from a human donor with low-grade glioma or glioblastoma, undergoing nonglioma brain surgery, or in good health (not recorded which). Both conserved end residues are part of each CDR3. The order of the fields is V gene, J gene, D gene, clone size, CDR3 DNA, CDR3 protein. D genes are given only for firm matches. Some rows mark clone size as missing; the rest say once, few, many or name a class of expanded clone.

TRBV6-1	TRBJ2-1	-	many	TGTGCCAGCAGCCCTCCCTCGACCAATGAGCAGTTCTTC	CASSPPSTNEQFF
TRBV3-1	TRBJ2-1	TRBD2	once	TGTGCCAGCAGCCAAGGGACTAGCGGGAGATATAAGCAGTTCTTC	CASSQGTSGRYKQFF
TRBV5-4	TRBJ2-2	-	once	TGTGCCAGCAGCTTGTGGGACAACGGGGAGCTGTTTTTT	CASSLWDNGELFF
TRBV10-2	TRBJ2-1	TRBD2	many	TGCGCCAGCAAGTTAAGCGGGAGTTCCTACAATGAGCAGTTCTTC	CASKLSGSSYNEQFF
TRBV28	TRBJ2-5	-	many	TGTGCCAGCAGTTTACCGGAAGAGACCCAGTACTTC	CASSLPEETQYF
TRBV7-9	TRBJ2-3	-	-	TGTGCCAGCAGCCCAAATGGGAGGACAGATACGCAGTATTTT	CASSPNGRTDTQYF
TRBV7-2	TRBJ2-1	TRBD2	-	TGTGCCAGCAGCTTTCTAGCGGGAGTCGGGAATGAGCAGTTCTTC	CASSFLAGVGNEQFF
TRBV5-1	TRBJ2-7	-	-	TGCGCCAGCAGCTCCGGCAGCGGTTCCTACGAGCTGTACTTC	CASSSGSGSYELYF
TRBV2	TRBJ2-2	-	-	TGTGCCAGCAGCGAAACATCGAACACCGGGGGGCTGTTTTTT	CASSETSNTGGLFF
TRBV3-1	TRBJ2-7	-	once	TGTGCCAGCAGACACGGACTTGAGCAGTACTTC	CASRHGLEQYF
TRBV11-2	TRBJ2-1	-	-	TGTGCCAGCAGCTTAGAGACGGGGTGGTGTGAGCAGTTCTTC	CASSLETGWCEQFF
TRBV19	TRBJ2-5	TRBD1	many	TGTGCCAGTAGTAATCCAGGGGGCACGGAGACCCAGTACTTC	CASSNPGGTETQYF
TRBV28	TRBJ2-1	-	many	TGTGCCAGCAGCCCAGCATCCTTAAACAATGAGCAGTTCTTC	CASSPASLNNEQFF
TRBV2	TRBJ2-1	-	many	TGTGCCAGCAACGGGGGTGAGCAGTTCTTC	CASNGGEQFF
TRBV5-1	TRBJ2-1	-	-	TGCGCCAGCATCTTGAGGGGAAGCCATGAGCAGTTCTTC	CASILRGSHEQFF
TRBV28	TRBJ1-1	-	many	TGTGCCAGCATACTATCCGGACGGCACACTGAAGCTTTCTTT	CASILSGRHTEAFF
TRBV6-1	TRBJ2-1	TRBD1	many	TGTGCCAGCAGTCTTCGGACAGGGGGAGGCAATGAGCAGTTCTTC	CASSLRTGGGNEQFF
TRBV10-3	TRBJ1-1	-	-	TGTGCCATCAAGTCTTTAGGGGGTAACACTGTAGCTTTCTTT	CAIKSLGGNTVAFF
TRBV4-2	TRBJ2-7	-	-	TGTGCCAGCAGCCCCCCGGGACGGCCCCCCTACGAGCGGTACTTC	CASSPPGRPPYERYF
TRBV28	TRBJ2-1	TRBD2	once	TGTGCCAGCAGTTCTTCTAGCGGGTGCACCTACAATGAGCAGTTCTTC	CASSSSSGCTYNEQFF
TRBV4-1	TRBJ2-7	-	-	TGCGCCAGCAGCCAAGCGATAGCGGAAAACTACGAGCAGAACTTC	CASSQAIAENYEQNF
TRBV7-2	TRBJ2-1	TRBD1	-	TGTGCCAGCAGCACTCACCTACCGGGACAGAATGAGCAGTTCTTC	CASSTHLPGQNEQFF
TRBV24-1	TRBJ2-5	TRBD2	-	TGTGCCACCAGTGATTTCCGGGGGGTAGGACAAGAGACCCAGTACTTC	CATSDFRGVGQETQYF
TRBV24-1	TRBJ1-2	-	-	TGTGCCACCAGTGACCATCAGGGACGAGGATACGCCTTC	CATSDHQGRGYAF
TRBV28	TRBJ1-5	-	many	TGTGCCAGCAGTCCTGGGACACTAAGAGGGAATCAGCCCCAGCATTTT	CASSPGTLRGNQPQHF
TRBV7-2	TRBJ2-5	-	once	TGTGCCAGCAGCCCAGAGGGGACCCGGTACTTC	CASSPEGTRYF
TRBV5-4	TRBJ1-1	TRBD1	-	TGTGCCAGCAGCCGACCCGGGACAGCGAACACTGAAGCTTTCTTT	CASSRPGTANTEAFF
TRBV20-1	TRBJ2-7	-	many	TGCAGTGCGACGGGCACAGGCCACGAGCAGTACTTC	CSATGTGHEQYF
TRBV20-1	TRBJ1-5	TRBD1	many	TGCAGTGCCCGACAGGGATTGCAGCCCCAGCATTTT	CSARQGLQPQHF
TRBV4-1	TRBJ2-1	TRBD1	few	TGCGCCAGCAGCCAACCCGGGACAGGGTCAGGAGAGCAGTTCTTC	CASSQPGTGSGEQFF
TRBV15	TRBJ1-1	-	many	TGTGCCACCAGCAGAGATGAAAGTCACTTCTTT	CATSRDESHFF
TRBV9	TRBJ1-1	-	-	TGTGCCAGCAGCGTAGCGGGGAACAATGAAGCTTTCTTT	CASSVAGNNEAFF
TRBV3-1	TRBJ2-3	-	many	TGTGCCAGCAGCTCCCAGTCAGATACGCAGTATTTT	CASSSQSDTQYF
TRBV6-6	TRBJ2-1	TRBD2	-	TGTGCCAGCAGTTACCGGACTAGCGGGAGAGACAGTAAGCAGTTCTTC	CASSYRTSGRDSKQFF
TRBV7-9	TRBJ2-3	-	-	TGTGCCCTCGGCGTTGTTTCCGACGATACGCAGTATTTT	CALGVVSDDTQYF
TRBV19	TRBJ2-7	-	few	TGTGCCAGTTCTACTAGCTCCTACGAGCAGTACTTC	CASSTSSYEQYF
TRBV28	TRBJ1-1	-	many	TGTGCCAGCAGGCTTGGGGGGGGCGCGGAAGCTTTCTTT	CASRLGGGAEAFF
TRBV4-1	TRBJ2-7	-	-	TGCGCCAGCAGCCAAATAGGGGGTTCCTCCTACGAGCAGTACTTC	CASSQIGGSSYEQYF
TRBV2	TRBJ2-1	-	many	TGTGCCAGCAGTGAACTGAGGGGCGTCGATGAGCAGTTCTTC	CASSELRGVDEQFF
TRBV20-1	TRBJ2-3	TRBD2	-	TGCAGTGCTAGACGCCTAGCGGGAGGCGGAAAAGATACGCAGTATTTT	CSARRLAGGGKDTQYF
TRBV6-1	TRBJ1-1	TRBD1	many	TGTGCCAGCAAAACGACAGGGGAGGCTGAAGCTTTCTTT	CASKTTGEAEAFF
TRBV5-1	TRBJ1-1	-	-	TGCGCCAGCAGCTTGGATGGCCTAGACAGTATGACTGAAGCTTTCTTT	CASSLDGLDSMTEAFF